Following are 8 T cell receptor beta chains from one sample sequenced in a study of response to subunit inactivated influenza vaccine. TCRdb recomputed calls from the RT-PCR reads with MiXCR, one row per CDR3 protein. The table has around 530,000 distinct CDR3 sequences, about 17% seen once; the top ten hold around 3%. Sample: CD4+ T cells sorted from PBMCs, taken around 2 years after vaccination. The receptors were gathered from a man aged 50-75 years who received an inactivated influenza vaccine.

This chain uses TRBV7-9 with TRBJ1-4, with 7 bases fitting TRBD1. The germline CDR1 and CDR2 sequences are SEHNR and FQNEAQ (reference sequence). CDR3 size: 15 residues. After removal of 5 bases from V and 5 bases from J, the junction contained 8 bases not matched to a gene. The CDR3 nucleotides read TGTGCCAGCAGCCCGAAGGACAGGAGAAATGAAAAACTGTTTTTT. Protein sequence: CASSPKDRRNEKLFF.

The V and J genes are TRBV5-1 and TRBJ2-2, with a possible D match to TRBD1 (6 bases). The CDR3 length is 12 residues. Germline V CDR1 and CDR2: SGHRS, YFSETQ. The ends were cut back, 4 bases at V and 9 bases at J, with 10 bases in the middle. This CDR3 is CASSAGVRELFF. The CDR3 bases are TGCGCCAGCAGCGCAGGGGTCCGGGAGCTGTTTTTT.

This sequence joins TRBV7-2 and TRBJ2-7, with D perhaps matching TRBD2 (6 bases). Germline V CDR1 and CDR2: SGHTA, FQGNSA. Trimming took off 5 bases at V and 3 bases at J, with 17 bases between the two ends. The CDR3 loop spans 15 amino acids. The CDR3 DNA reads TGTGCCAGCAGCCCCGTCGCCGGGAGCCTCTACGAGCAGTACTTC. This translates into CASSPVAGSLYEQYF.

This clonotype was counted only a few times. The V and J genes are TRBV18 and TRBJ1-1; no clear D. This CDR3 contains 14 residues. Germline V gene lookup returns CDR1 KGHSH and CDR2 LQKENI. Trimming stripped 4 bases from V and 1 base from J, with 10 bases between. The CDR3 coding sequence is TGTGCCAGCTCACAACCGGGAGAGAACACTGAAGCTTTCTTT. Its translation is CASSQPGENTEAFF.

This clonotype was picked up a small number of times. The chain carries TRBV21-1 and TRBJ1-1; the table's D call, TRBD1, has no DNA check behind it. TRBV21-1 represents a pseudogene. The CDR3 is 12 residues long. The CDR3 region is CATRNWGPEAFF. The CDR3 coding sequence is TGTGCCACCAGGAACTGGGGCCCTGAAGCTTTCTTT.

The CDR3 protein is CSATRGDNQPQHF. Here the CDR3 DNA reads TGCAGTGCTACCCGGGGTGACAATCAGCCCCAGCATTTT. The rearrangement links TRBV20-1 to TRBJ1-5; no firm D call. Germline assignment: CDR1 DFQATT and CDR2 SNEGSKA (reference sequence). Between the trimmed V and J ends, which lost 4 bases and 3 bases, there was a span of 10 bases. There are 13 residues in the CDR3.

The chain is built from TRBV6-1 and TRBJ2-3; 16 bases are shared with TRBD2. The CDR3 has 19 residues. V lost 5 bases and J lost 3; bases outside the gene matches: 11. Germline assignment: CDR1 MNHNS and CDR2 SASEGT. In nucleotides, the CDR3 is TGTGCCAGCAGTCGTTCCGGGACTAGCGGGGGGGCCAGGACAGATACGCAGTATTTT. Its translation is CASSRSGTSGGARTDTQYF.

On this clonotype: In this CDR3 the conserved last residue, phenylalanine or tryptophan, is missing, so a read error is likely. The rearrangement links TRBV10-1 to TRBJ2-3, with 13 bases identical to TRBD2. Trimming at V came to 5 bases and at J to 3 bases, leaving 2 bases not matched to a gene. This CDR3 has 15 residues. The germline CDR1 and CDR2 sequences are WNHNN and SYGVQD (reference sequence). CDR3 DNA sequence: TGCGCCAGCAGTCGGACTAGCGGGGGAACAGATACGCAGTATTCT. Translation: CASSRTSGGTDTQYS.